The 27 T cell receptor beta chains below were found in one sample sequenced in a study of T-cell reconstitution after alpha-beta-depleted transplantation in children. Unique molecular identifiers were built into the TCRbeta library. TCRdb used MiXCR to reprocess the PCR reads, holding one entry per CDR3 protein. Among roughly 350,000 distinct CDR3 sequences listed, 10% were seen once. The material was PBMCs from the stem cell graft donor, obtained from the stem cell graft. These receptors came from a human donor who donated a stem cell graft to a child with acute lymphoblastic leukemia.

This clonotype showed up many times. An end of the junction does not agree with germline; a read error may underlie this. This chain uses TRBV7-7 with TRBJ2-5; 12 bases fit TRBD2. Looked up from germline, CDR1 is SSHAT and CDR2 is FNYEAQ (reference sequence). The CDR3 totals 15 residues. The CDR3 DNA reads TGTGCTAGCAGCCTGACTAGCGGGAGTCAAGAGACCCAGTACTTC. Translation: CASSLTSGSQETQYF.

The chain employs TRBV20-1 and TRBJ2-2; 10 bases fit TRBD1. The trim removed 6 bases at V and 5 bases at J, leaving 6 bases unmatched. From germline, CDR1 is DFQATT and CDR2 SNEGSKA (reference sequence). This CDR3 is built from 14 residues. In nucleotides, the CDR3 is TGCAGTGCAGGGGGACAGGGGATAACCGGGGAGCTGTTTTTT. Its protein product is CSAGGQGITGELFF.

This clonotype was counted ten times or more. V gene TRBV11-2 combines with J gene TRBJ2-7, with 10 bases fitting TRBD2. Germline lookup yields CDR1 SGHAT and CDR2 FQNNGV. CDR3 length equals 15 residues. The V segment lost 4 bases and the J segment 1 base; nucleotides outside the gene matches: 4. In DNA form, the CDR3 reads TGTGCCAGCAGCTCCTCTAGCGGGAGTTCCTACGAGCAGTACTTC. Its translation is CASSSSSGSSYEQYF. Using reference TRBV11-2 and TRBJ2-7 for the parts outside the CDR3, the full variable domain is EAGVAQSPRYKIIEKRQSVAFWCNPISGHATLYWYQQILGQGPKLLIQFQNNGVVDDSQLPKDRFSAERLKGVDSTLKIQPAKLEDSAVYLCASSSSSGSSYEQYFGPGTRLTVT.

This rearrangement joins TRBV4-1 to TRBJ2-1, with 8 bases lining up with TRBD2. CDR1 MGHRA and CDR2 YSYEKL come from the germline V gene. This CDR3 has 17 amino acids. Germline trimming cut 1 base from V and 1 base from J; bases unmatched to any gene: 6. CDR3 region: CASSQASGGPSYNEQFF. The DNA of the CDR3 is TGCGCCAGCAGCCAAGCTTCGGGAGGGCCGTCCTACAATGAGCAGTTCTTC.

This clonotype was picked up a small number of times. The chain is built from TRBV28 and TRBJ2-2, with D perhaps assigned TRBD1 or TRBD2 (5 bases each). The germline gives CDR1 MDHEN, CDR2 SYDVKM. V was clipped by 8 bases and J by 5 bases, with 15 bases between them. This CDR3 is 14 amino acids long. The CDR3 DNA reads TGTGCCAGCTTCCGGGACCAAGGGACCGGGGAGCTGTTTTTT. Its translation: CASFRDQGTGELFF. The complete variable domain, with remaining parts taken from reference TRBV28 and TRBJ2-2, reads DVKVTQSSRYLVKRTGEKVFLECVQDMDHENMFWYRQDPGLGLRLIYFSYDVKMKEKGDIPEGYSVSREKKERFSLILESASTNQTSMYLCASFRDQGTGELFFGEGSRLTVL.

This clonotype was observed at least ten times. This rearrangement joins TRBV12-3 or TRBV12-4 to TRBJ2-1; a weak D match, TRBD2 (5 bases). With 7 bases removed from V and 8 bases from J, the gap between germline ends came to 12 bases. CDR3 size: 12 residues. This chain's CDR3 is CASTDYEDEQFF. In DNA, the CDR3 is TGTGCCAGCACCGACTACGAGGATGAGCAGTTCTTC.

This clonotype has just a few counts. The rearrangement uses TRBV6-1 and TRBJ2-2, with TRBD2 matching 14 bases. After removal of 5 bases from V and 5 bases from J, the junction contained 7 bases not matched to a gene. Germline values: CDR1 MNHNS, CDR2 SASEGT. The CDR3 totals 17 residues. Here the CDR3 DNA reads TGTGCCAGCAGTCTTGGGACTAGCGGGAGTAAGACCGGGGAGCTGTTTTTT. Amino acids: CASSLGTSGSKTGELFF.

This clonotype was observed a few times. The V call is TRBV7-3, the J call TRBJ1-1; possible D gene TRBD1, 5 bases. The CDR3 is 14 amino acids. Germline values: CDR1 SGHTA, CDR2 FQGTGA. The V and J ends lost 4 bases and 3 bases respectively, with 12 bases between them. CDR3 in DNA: TGTGCCAGCAGCTCTCTGGGGGGGGACACTGAAGCTTTCTTT. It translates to CASSSLGGDTEAFF.

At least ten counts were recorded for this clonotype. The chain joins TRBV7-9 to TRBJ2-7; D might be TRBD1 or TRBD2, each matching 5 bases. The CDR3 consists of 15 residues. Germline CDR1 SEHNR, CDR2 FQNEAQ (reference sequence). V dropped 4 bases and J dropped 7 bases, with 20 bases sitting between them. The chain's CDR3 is CASSSPQGVSWEQYF. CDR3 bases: TGTGCCAGCAGCTCACCCCAGGGAGTCTCGTGGGAGCAGTACTTC.

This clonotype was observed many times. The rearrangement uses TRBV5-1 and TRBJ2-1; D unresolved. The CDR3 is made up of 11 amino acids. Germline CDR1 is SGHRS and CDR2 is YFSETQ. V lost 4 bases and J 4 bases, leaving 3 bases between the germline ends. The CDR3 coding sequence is TGCGCCAGCAGCGATTACAATGAGCAGTTCTTC. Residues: CASSDYNEQFF.

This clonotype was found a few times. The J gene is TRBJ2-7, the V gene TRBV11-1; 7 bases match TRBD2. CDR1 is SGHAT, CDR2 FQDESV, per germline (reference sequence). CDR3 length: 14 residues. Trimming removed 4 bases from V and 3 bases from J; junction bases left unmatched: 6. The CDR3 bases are TGTGCCAGCAGCTCCTTTGGGGGGGACTACGAGCAGTACTTC. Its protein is CASSSFGGDYEQYF.

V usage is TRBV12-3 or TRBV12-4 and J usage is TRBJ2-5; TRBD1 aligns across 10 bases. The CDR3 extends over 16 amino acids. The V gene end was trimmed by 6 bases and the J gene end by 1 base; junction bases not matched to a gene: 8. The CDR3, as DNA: TGTGCCAGCAGATCCCTGACAGGGGGCGGCCAAGAGACCCAGTACTTC. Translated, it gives CASRSLTGGGQETQYF.

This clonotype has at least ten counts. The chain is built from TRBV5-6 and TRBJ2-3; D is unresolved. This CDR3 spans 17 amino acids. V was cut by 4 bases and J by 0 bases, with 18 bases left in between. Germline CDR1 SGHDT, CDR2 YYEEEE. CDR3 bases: TGTGCCAGCAGCCTACAAGTGGGCTCGCTAAGCACAGATACGCAGTATTTT. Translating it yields CASSLQVGSLSTDTQYF.

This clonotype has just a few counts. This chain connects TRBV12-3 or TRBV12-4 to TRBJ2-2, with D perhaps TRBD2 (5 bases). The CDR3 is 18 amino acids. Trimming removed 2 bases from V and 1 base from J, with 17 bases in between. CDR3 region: CASSLFSVGKGNTGELFF. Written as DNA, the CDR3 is TGTGCCAGCAGTTTATTCTCTGTCGGGAAAGGGAACACCGGGGAGCTGTTTTTT.

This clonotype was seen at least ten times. In DNA, the CDR3 is TGTGCCAGCAGCTCTAGCGGAAACACCGGGGAGCTGTTTTTT. This sequence encodes CASSSSGNTGELFF. V usage is TRBV7-9 and J usage is TRBJ2-2, with 7 bases that match TRBD2. The CDR3 totals 14 residues. V gave up 4 bases and J gave up 2 bases; unmatched junction bases: 1. Per germline, CDR1 SEHNR and CDR2 FQNEAQ (reference sequence). The full variable domain, completed using reference TRBV7-9 and TRBJ2-2, is DTGVSQNPRHKITKRGQNVTFRCDPISEHNRLYWYRQTLGQGPEFLTYFQNEAQLEKSRLLSDRFSAERPKGSFSTLEIQRTEQGDSAMYLCASSSSGNTGELFFGEGSRLTVL.

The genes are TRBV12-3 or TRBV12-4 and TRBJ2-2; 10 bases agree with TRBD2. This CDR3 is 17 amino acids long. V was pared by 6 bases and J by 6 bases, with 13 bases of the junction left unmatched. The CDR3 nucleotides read TGTGCCAGCAGCGCACCCGGTGGGCTAGCGGGAGCCGGGGAGCTGTTTTTT. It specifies CASSAPGGLAGAGELFF.

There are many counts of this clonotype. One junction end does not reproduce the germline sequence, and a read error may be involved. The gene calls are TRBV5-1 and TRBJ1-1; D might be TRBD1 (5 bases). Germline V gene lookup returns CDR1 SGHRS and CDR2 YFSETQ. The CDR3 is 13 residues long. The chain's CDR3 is CASSLGGNTEAFF. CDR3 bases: TGTGCCAGCAGTCTCGGGGGTAACACTGAAGCTTTCTTT.

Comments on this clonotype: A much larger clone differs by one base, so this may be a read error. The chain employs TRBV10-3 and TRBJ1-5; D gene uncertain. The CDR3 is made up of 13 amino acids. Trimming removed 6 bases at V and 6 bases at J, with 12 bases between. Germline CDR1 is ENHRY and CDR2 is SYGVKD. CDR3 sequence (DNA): TGTGCCATCAGAAAAGGGTACAGTCAGCCCCAGCATTTT. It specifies CAIRKGYSQPQHF.

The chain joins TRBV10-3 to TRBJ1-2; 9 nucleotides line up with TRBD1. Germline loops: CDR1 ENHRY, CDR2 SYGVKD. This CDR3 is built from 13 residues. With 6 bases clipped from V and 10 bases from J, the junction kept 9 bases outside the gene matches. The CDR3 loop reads CAISARQGEVYTF. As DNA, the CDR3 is TGTGCCATCAGCGCCAGACAGGGGGAGGTCTACACCTTC.

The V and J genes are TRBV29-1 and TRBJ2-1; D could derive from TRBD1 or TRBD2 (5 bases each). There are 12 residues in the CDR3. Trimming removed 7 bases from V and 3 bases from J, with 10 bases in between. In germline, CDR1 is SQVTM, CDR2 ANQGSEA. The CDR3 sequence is CSGRGFYNEQFF. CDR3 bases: TGCAGCGGCCGGGGCTTCTACAATGAGCAGTTCTTC.

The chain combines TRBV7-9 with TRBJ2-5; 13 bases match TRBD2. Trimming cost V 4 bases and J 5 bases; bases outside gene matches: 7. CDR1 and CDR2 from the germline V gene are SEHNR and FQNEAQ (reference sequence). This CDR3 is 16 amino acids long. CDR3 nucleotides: TGTGCCAGCAGCTACGGACTAGCGGGAGAGAGTGAGACCCAGTACTTC. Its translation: CASSYGLAGESETQYF.

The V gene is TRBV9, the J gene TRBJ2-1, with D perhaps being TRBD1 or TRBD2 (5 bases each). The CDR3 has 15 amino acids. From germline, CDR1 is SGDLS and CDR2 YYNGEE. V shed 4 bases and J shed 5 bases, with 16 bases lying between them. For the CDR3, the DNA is TGTGCCAGCAGCCCCTGGGGGAGCGGCCACAATGAGCAGTTCTTC. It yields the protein CASSPWGSGHNEQFF.

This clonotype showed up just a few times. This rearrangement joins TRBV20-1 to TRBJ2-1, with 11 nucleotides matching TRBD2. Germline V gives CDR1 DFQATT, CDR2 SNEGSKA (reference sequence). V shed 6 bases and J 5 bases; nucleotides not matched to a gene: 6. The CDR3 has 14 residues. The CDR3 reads CSAWGTSGDNEQFF. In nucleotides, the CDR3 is TGCAGTGCATGGGGGACTAGCGGTGACAATGAGCAGTTCTTC.

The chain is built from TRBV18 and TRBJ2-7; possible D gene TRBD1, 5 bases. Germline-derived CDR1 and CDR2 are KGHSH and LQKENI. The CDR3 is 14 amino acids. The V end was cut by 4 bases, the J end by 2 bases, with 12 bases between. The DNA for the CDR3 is TGTGCCAGCTCACAACAGGCGTCTACCTACGAGCAGTACTTC. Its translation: CASSQQASTYEQYF.

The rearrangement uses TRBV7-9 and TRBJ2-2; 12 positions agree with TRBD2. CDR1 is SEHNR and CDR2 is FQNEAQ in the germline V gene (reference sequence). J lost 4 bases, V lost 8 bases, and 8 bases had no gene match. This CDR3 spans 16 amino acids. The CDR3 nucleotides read TGTGCCAGCGAGCCTCTAGCGGGAGGGCCCACCGGGGAGCTGTTTTTT. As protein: CASEPLAGGPTGELFF.

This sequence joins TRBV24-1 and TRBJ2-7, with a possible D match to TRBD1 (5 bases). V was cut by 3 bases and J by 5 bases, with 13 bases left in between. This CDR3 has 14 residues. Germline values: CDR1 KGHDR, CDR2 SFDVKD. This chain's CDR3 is CATSDPGQGDEQYF. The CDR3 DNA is TGTGCCACCAGTGATCCCGGACAAGGCGACGAGCAGTACTTC.

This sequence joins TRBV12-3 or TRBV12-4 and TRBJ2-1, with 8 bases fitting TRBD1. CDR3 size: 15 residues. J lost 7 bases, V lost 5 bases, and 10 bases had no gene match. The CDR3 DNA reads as TGTGCCAGCAGTATTGACAGGGGAGCTTCTAATGAGCAGTTCTTC. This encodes CASSIDRGASNEQFF.